This T cell receptor (beta chain) derives from a study of cytomegalovirus exposure and HLA in healthy donors (dated by TCRdb to about 2017). At the level of the whole study: According to an earlier analysis of 550 to 750 of the donors, about 179 million T cells yielded some 120 million unique TCR beta sequences and around 280 Gb of sequence data. An early release covering roughly 600 HLA-typed donors comprised about 320 gigabases of sequencing data and around 85 million unique TCR sequences. The genetic ancestry cluster associated with self-reported Caucasian donors included over 65% of the roughly 360 genotyped donors. The aim of the study was to test whether cataloging public T cell receptors could identify signatures of past pathogen exposure. The study used immunosequencing to profile the T cell repertoires of several hundred subjects and linked those repertoires to cytomegalovirus serostatus. In addition to the first cohort of 650 to 800 subjects, a separate validation cohort of some 120 different subjects was used. High-throughput TCR immunosequencing, statistical association of individual TCRs with disease status, and machine learning were combined to predict cytomegalovirus infection status. To study patterns of TCR occurrence, a later analysis re-analyzed previously published TCR beta repertoires from just over 650 donors and added high-resolution HLA genotyping. Rather than using new phenotypic data, the later analysis identified candidate immune exposures from TCR beta sequences and from how often those sequences occurred across donors. To decide whether each TCR beta V gene segment behaved as functional or pseudogenic, an earlier analysis of fewer than 750 of the donors relied on high-throughput TCR beta sequencing. Alongside the repertoire data, information on donor age, sex, ethnicity and CMV serostatus was compiled. In a later genetic analysis, genome-wide SNP genotypes for about three fifths of the roughly 670 donors were used, and that subset was treated as a discovery cohort. Every repertoire in the discovery cohort had been generated on one and the same sequencing platform. HLA typing covered class I and class II loci at four-digit resolution. The number of typed donors differed by locus: about 620-640 for A, B, C, DRB1 and DQB1; 522 for DQA1; 606 for DPA1; and about 470 for DPB1. About five DR-DQ haplotypes were handled as single units for association and clustering because linkage in the cohort was strong. Among about 400 genotyped donors of the cohort, an average of roughly 230,000 unique TCR beta nucleotide sequences was sequenced per donor, of which about 20% were non-productive. Findings and caveats that apply to the study as a whole: In the study, about 150 TCR beta chains were listed as associated with cytomegalovirus. A cluster of highly shared sequence variants was judged likely to represent a technical artifact of the sequencing pipeline. A further reported finding was that TCR beta sequences accurately predicted the HLA-A and HLA-B alleles for most subjects in the first cohort. Across donors, most TCR sequences were observed very rarely, whereas some public TCRs were present in many individuals. It was suggested by the authors that the approach could potentially be generalized to other disease states and immunological phenotypes. Correlated functional status among segregating V segments might reflect linkage disequilibrium, but an unknown experimental factor could not be ruled out. Strong co-occurrence of HLA alleles, especially DR and DQ, made assigning TCR associations to individual alleles difficult. A few of the identified cytomegalovirus-associated TCR beta chains were confirmed in vitro to be specific for cytomegalovirus antigens. According to a later analysis, most CMV-associated TCR beta chains appeared to be HLA-restricted, and the HLA associations seemed to be driven largely by CMV exposure. For the cohort, immune exposure information was limited to CMV serostatus. Roughly uniform sequencing depth across donors was assumed in presence/absence analyses, although this assumption may not hold. Because the 87-base-pair reads could not distinguish some IMGT-functional V segments, including TRBV6-2 and TRBV6-3, those segments were excluded. The classifier was reported to diagnose cytomegalovirus status with high specificity and sensitivity in both the original and validation cohorts. Compared with the roughly 710-donor mean, donors in an Asian-associated ancestry cluster had fewer N-insertions in productive TCRs, according to a later genetic analysis. In this cohort, only TCR beta chains were sequenced, and detectable features were limited by the absence of alpha or paired-chain data. V-gene and J-gene trimming of TCR beta chains was associated with a missense DCLRE1C variant in a later genetic analysis, and the association was replicated in an independent cohort. An earlier analysis of approximately 540 of the donors showed that most TCR beta V segments appeared in productive rearrangements either about 87% or about 30% of the time, which broadly matched IMGT annotations. In a later analysis, several top co-occurrence clusters were reported to appear linked to parvovirus B19, influenza, CMV and Epstein-Barr virus. In a later analysis, the rate of TCR association differed among HLA loci, with DRB1 alleles having the most associated TCRs and HLA-C alleles having the fewest. Because HLA typing was missing for some donors at each locus, association tests included only the typed subset. Approximately 18 rarely observed V segments, including chromosome 9 orphons, were excluded from the earlier analysis of approximately 500 of the donors because counts were too low. In a later analysis, 16,951 TCR beta sequences were associated with specific HLA alleles at a false discovery rate of 0.05. Compared with equally common non-associated chains, HLA-associated TCR beta chains in a later analysis were more clonally expanded and had lower generation probabilities.

CDR1 is given as SNHLY and CDR2 as FYNNEI, both from the germline V gene. The CDR3 measures 14 amino acids from cysteine to phenylalanine. The retained sequence is limited to the CDR3, 42 bases, with the frame set at the first base. A distance of 9 bases separates the germline ends of V and J, which lose 1 base and 3 bases respectively. The library came from the immunoSEQ multiplex PCR assay. The multiplex PCR relied on a mix of 60 forward primers for TCR Vbeta segments and 13 reverse primers for TCR Jbeta segments. A multiplex PCR assay on genomic DNA amplified the CDR3 region of rearranged TCR beta genes. The amplified TCR beta libraries were sequenced on the Illumina HiSeq System as 87-base-pair reads. As for the authors' bioinformatics: Across the 500 to 750 repertoires, a later analysis counted 75 million to 90 million unique TCR beta chains, some 11 million of which were shared by at least two donors. To remove PCR and sequencing errors, raw reads were error-corrected and collapsed into unique sequences using a nearest-neighbor algorithm that merged closely related sequences. CDR3 sequences were aligned to IMGT reference sequences to assign V, D and J gene segments. For a sequence to be retained, a match of at least six nucleotides was required to both a V gene segment and a J gene segment. A rearrangement was called productive if the CDR3 had no stop codons and remained in frame with V and J, and every other rearrangement was called non-productive. Following IMGT convention, CDR3 was defined as the stretch from the second conserved V-encoded cysteine to the conserved J-encoded phenylalanine. In an earlier analysis of around 640 of the donors, sequences lacking an unambiguous match to a single V gene segment were excluded. An earlier analysis of a few hundred of the donors classified V segments as functional when productive rearrangements were above 56.7% and as segregating when the standard deviation between donors was above 5%. A statistical classification framework was developed to diagnose cytomegalovirus status using the catalog of TCR beta chain sequences. In a later analysis, TCR nucleotide sequences were compared against IMGT/GENE-DB human TR gene sequences so that V and J genes could be assigned. A later analysis assigned CDR3 sequences and most-parsimonious VDJ recombination scenarios with the TCRdist pipeline. In a later analysis, every TCR beta chain was defined by the combination of its CDR3 amino acid sequence and its V-gene family, and reads without a unique V-gene family were dropped. In a later analysis, 500 to 700 highly shared, low-generation-probability nucleotide sequences were removed to address suspected cross-contamination and a sequencing artifact. A later analysis calculated a clonal expansion index for each public chain from normalized within-repertoire ranks of inferred template counts. A later analysis computed generation probabilities with a VDJ recombination model fitted to out-of-frame rearrangements, and checked the results against IGoR. Hypergeometric tests were used in a later analysis to score TCR-TCR, TCR-HLA and TCR-CMV co-occurrence, with a repertoire-size bias correction applied to the TCR pairs. A later analysis estimated false discovery rates by permuting HLA or CMV assignments 20 times. In a later analysis, co-occurring TCRs were grouped using DBSCAN, with TCRdist sequence similarity added in when clustering inside HLA-allele-positive subsets. Repertoires with fewer than 30,000 or more than 120,000 public chains, plus five repertoires with anomalous nucleotide sharing, were excluded from co-occurrence clustering. This immuneACCESS table, as held by TCRdb, lists in-frame sequences with V and J called but not all clones. Of the missing ones, under half trace to an unresolved V gene in checked studies; the others have no known cause. V, J and clone size derive from that table, while D and trimming were established from the DNA sequence. The sample table contains 150,000 to 200,000 clones; only one count was recorded for roughly 83% of them. The ten most abundant clones make up over 2% of the sample.

Regarding this clone: Its antigen remains undetermined. Per-base qualities were not stored, and no clone one base away is much larger.

The cohort comprised some 730 healthy bone marrow donors. At the time of sampling, all cohort members were nominally healthy, though unrecorded immune exposures were likely present. The donor was CMV seronegative and was included in the group of approximately 350 seronegative cohort members. Every donor gave a peripheral blood sample, and the peripheral blood mononuclear cells from that sample were used for TCR beta sequencing. The Qiagen DNeasy Blood Extraction Kit was used to extract genomic DNA from the blood cell samples. The sample consisted of PBMCs. The rearrangement joined TRBV2 to TRBJ1-2; possibly the D gene is TRBD1, per 5 matching bases. The receptor comes from a woman aged 45 to 65 in good health and CMV-seronegative. The DNA sequence is TGTGCCAGCAGTGAAGGTGCAGGGTACTATGGCTACACCTTC. This is translated as CASSEGAGYYGYTF.